Detailed here is one T cell receptor beta chain. From the 5' RACE reads, TCRdb called clonotypes with MiXCR, one entry per CDR3 protein. The sample carries 30,000 to 40,000 distinct CDR3 sequences, 5% to 6% recorded once. CDR1 DFQATT and CDR2 SNEGSKA come from the germline V gene (reference sequence). This CDR3 has 18 residues. The V gene end was trimmed by 1 base and the J gene end by 1 base; junction bases not matched to a gene: 5. The sample originates from a study of early T cells in non-severe SARS-CoV-2 infection. The sample consisted of whole blood. The chain uses TRBV20-1 and TRBJ2-4; TRBD2 matches at 15 bases. The origin of this receptor is an adult who was a healthcare worker with PCR-confirmed SARS-CoV-2 infection or an uninfected control (not recorded which). The CDR3 sequence: CSARGGLAGGQAKNIQYF. The CDR3 DNA sequence: TGCAGTGCTAGAGGAGGACTAGCGGGGGGGCAGGCCAAAAACATTCAGTACTTC.